The 3 T cell receptor beta chains below were found in one sample sequenced in a study of CXCR3-negative and CXCR3-positive naive CD8 T cells (dated by TCRdb to about 2019). The run used a NextSeq 550. The Human TCR Profiling Kit (MiLaboratory) was used to prepare UMI-labeled 5' RACE TRB cDNA libraries. TCRdb reprocessed the reads and assigns one entry to each CDR3 protein sequence, leaving out DNA. This sample's clone table shows about 56,000 distinct CDR3 sequences. The ten largest clones take up 20% to 25% of the sample. The specimen was memory CD8+ T cells from blood. What this sample's cell subset or site label stands for: conventional CD8+ memory T cells (TMEM), sorted as controls. These receptors all come from a human donor in good health. Some clones in this sample may be carry-over from other donors' samples.

The J gene is TRBJ1-1, the V gene TRBV25-1; TCRdb selects TRBD1, and the lack of DNA leaves this call unchecked. This CDR3 has 12 residues. The germline V gene has CDR1 MGHDK and CDR2 SYGVNS. The CDR3: CASSEGHPEAFF. Together with reference TRBV25-1 and TRBJ1-1, the CDR3 gives the full variable domain: EADIYQTPRYLVIGTGKKITLECSQTMGHDKMYWYQQDPGMELHLIHYSYGVNSTEKGDLSSESTVSRIRTEHFPLTLESARPSHTSQYLCASSEGHPEAFFGQGTRLTVV.

The V gene is TRBV20-1, the J gene TRBJ2-7; TCRdb proposes TRBD1, but this gene call is untestable without DNA. Germline V gene sequence: CDR1 DFQATT, CDR2 SNEGSKA (reference sequence). The CDR3 has 14 residues. The CDR3 is CSAKTTGDTGEQYF.

The chain joins TRBV28 to TRBJ2-7. Germline loops: CDR1 MDHEN, CDR2 SYDVKM. The CDR3 sequence is 14 residues long. CDR3 sequence reads: CASSFTHLSYEQYF.